These T cell receptor beta chains were read from a single sample in a study of T cell responses to AZD1222 COVID-19 vaccine. The protocol was immunoSEQ multiplex PCR, while the TCRdb copy is restricted to in-frame clones and leaves out a portion. The sample holds about 110,000 clones; roughly 87% are singletons and the top ten take around 3.3%. Sequenced here: peripheral blood, sampled on day 0 of MenACWY control vaccination. Receptors originate from an adult in good health. CDR3s include the opening cysteine and the closing phenylalanine or tryptophan. The order of the fields is J gene, D gene, V gene, CDR3 protein. D genes are given only for firm matches.

>TRBJ2-1|.|TRBV30
CAWRGKGQFF
>TRBJ2-1|TRBD1|TRBV7-9
CASSFSQGANEQFF
>TRBJ2-7|.|TRBV5-1
CASRPHDGYEQYF
>TRBJ1-2|.|TRBV9
CASSPGPSGYTF
>TRBJ1-2|.|TRBV6-5
CASGQANYGYTF
>TRBJ1-2|TRBD1|TRBV27
CASSSTGVYGYTF
>TRBJ2-6|.|TRBV6-5
CASSIGPSGANVLTF
>TRBJ2-7|.|TRBV24-1
CATSQRGRWYEQYF
>TRBJ2-5|TRBD1|TRBV7-9
CASSLVGTGLQETQYF
>TRBJ1-1|.|TRBV11-2
CASSFTPTENTEAFF
>TRBJ1-1|.|TRBV6-5
CASSYSLLDTEAFF
>TRBJ1-5|.|TRBV7-8
CASSPHQGPSQPQHF
>TRBJ1-4|.|TRBV5-1
CASSRPSSWQITNEKLFF
>TRBJ2-4|TRBD1|TRBV11-3
CASSSDRGNIQYF
>TRBJ1-4|.|TRBV13
CASSPDGATNEKLFF
>TRBJ2-7|.|TRBV5-6
CASSSHYEQYF
>TRBJ1-5|.|TRBV30
CAWSVQANQPQHF
>TRBJ2-7|.|TRBV27
CASSFLDSYEQYF
>TRBJ2-2|.|TRBV9
CASSGDTGELFF
>TRBJ1-5|.|TRBV7-2
CASSPSQGWQPQHF
>TRBJ1-2|TRBD1|TRBV10-3
CAISESGQGFPFGGYTF
>TRBJ1-1|.|TRBV25-1
CASSDWGRNTEAFF
>TRBJ1-2|.|TRBV30
CAWTPSGFNYGYTF
>TRBJ1-3|TRBD1|TRBV4-2
CASSQVRVQGANTIYF
>TRBJ2-5|.|TRBV9
CASSDTGNQETQYF
>TRBJ2-3|.|TRBV10-1
CASSDPSVGLLGDTQYF
>TRBJ2-5|.|TRBV19
CASSSSTVLETQYF
>TRBJ1-2|.|TRBV28
CASSFAHGYTF
>TRBJ1-1|TRBD1|TRBV30
CAWNQGQGSTEAFF
>TRBJ1-2|.|TRBV5-8
CASSPRPGTAPYGYTF
>TRBJ2-6|.|TRBV18
CASSPPDAWSSGANVLTF
>TRBJ1-1|.|TRBV7-9
CASSASPIADF
>TRBJ2-5|.|TRBV7-3
CASSLTTAGETQYF
>TRBJ1-6|TRBD1|TRBV5-1
CASSLQGAGNSPLHF
>TRBJ1-1|.|TRBV19
CASSWTDSRRAFF
>TRBJ2-1|TRBD2|TRBV19
CASSIGGTSGPQFF
>TRBJ2-7|TRBD1|TRBV6-5
CASRVGQGFYEQYF
>TRBJ1-4|.|TRBV28
CASSFLGGGEKLFF
>TRBJ2-7|.|TRBV3-1/TRBV3-2
CASSLKGGGSYEQYF
>TRBJ2-5|.|TRBV2
CASSDNSQETQYF
>TRBJ2-2|.|TRBV5-1
CASSFSGASTGELFF
>TRBJ1-2|.|TRBV6-5
CATSLEVIYGYTF
>TRBJ1-1|TRBD1|TRBV29-1
CSVQKGGTGGANEAFF
>TRBJ2-1|TRBD2|TRBV6-2/TRBV6-3
CASSSHSGGAYNEQFF
>TRBJ2-1|.|TRBV11-3
CASSLGNEQFF
>TRBJ2-2|TRBD2|TRBV27
CASSHSGGGTGELFF
>TRBJ2-1|.|TRBV9
CASSVGVANEQFF
>TRBJ2-7|TRBD1|TRBV10-3
CAITGQGDNEQYF
>TRBJ2-3|TRBD1|TRBV11-3
CASSLAGTAPTDTQYF